This T cell receptor beta chain was retrieved from a study of OX40 agonist ivuxolimab in advanced cancers. Across the study: The dose-escalation cohort had hepatocellular carcinoma, melanoma, renal cell or head and neck cancer. General observations from the study: Partial responders treated at 0.1-3.0 mg/kg exhibited clonal expansion among the lowest measured.

Using immunoSEQ multiplex PCR, the repertoire was profiled, and TCRdb retains in-frame clones only, with some absent. The data contain 55,000 to 65,000 clones, 84% of them singletons. This clone was seen once. Its matching antigen is unknown. Specimen: CD4+ or CD8+ T cells sorted from blood, collected in a trial of the OX40 agonist ivuxolimab. The TCR originated in an adult with an advanced solid tumor such as melanoma, head and neck, liver or kidney cancer.

The CDR3: CASSLGGSADTQYF. CDR3 DNA: TGTGCCAGCAGCTTAGGAGGCTCCGCAGATACGCAGTATTTT. The chain uses TRBV7-9 and TRBJ2-3; no clear D gene. CDR1 and CDR2 (germline): SEHNR, FQNEAQ (reference sequence). V shed 1 base and J shed 4 bases, with 9 bases lying between them. The CDR3 is 14 residues long.